This TCR beta chain appears in the sequencing data of a study of blood T cell repertoires in COVID-19 (dated by TCRdb to 2020 to 2022). About the investigation overall: Samples covering the acute and convalescent phases of COVID-19 were provided by collaborators in the United States, Italy and Spain. The material from the prospective study consisted of cDNA or gDNA derived from T cells, B-cell-depleted T cells, or PBMCs. Deeply sampled blood TCRbeta repertoires from subjects exposed to, actively infected with, or recovered from COVID-19 were included in the dataset. The repertoires were released in a freely available public database intended as a resource for research on the immune response to SARS-CoV-2. Samples came from the ongoing ImmuneRACE study (first 160 participants) plus 1,254 subjects from 6 global collaborators. The sample metadata nearly always contained a de-identified subject ID, COVID-19 status, age in years and sex. Where available, HLA class I and class II types were taken from metadata supplied by the sample provider and were not determined by assay-based typing.

Taken from the germline V gene, the CDR1 and CDR2 loops are KGHDR and SFDVKD. V is pared back by 7 bases and J by 3 bases, with 10 bases lying between the germline termini. Including the terminal cysteine and phenylalanine, the CDR3 comprises 13 residues. Only the CDR3 portion is preserved as DNA: 39 bases, with reading frame beginning at the first base. Here is what the overall study found, with its caveats: The quantity of clinical and demographic metadata differed by source and by participant and was supplied without curation.

The immunoSEQ Assay, a bias-controlled multiplex PCR, was used to amplify TCRbeta CDR3 regions from genomic DNA. Processing in the source paper ran as follows. The number of nucleated cells in each sample was estimated from the amplification of reference gene primers within the assay. To quantify the absolute abundance of each unique TCRbeta CDR3 rearrangement, sequence reads were collapsed and filtered. For each sample, productive Simpson clonality was calculated as the square root of Simpson's diversity index over productive rearrangements. TCRdb holds this immuneACCESS table with in-frame rearrangements only. Some clones are missing; in checked studies, unresolved V genes explain under half, and the rest has no known cause. The V and J calls and clone size were taken over from that table, and D and trimming were inferred from the DNA. In all, the sample holds 220,000 or so clones, and around four fifths of those were seen once. Of the sample, 5.1% falls within the top ten clones.

Samples from volunteer blood donors who had recovered from COVID-19 were contributed by a second Seattle source. The collaborating institutions used their own protocols to collect whole blood in K2EDTA tubes. For TCRbeta analysis, collaborators shipped samples in one of three forms: frozen whole blood, isolated PBMCs, or DNA extracted from either of those sample types. This clone appeared once. What this receptor recognizes is not known. The sample holds no much larger clone one base away, and base qualities are not on file. The TCR sequence derives from a woman aged 55-75 years who had recovered from COVID-19. The chain was built from TRBV24-1 and TRBJ2-3; D gene: possibly TRBD2, on 5 matching bases. The sequencing input was peripheral blood. This receptor carries the CDR3 CATSGPGTDTQYF. The nucleotide sequence is given as TGTGCCACCAGCGGCCCGGGGACAGATACGCAGTATTTT.